A single sample is the source of the 30 T cell receptor beta chains below, sequenced in a study of T cells in Graves' hyperthyroidism and ophthalmopathy. The CDR3 regions of TCR beta were amplified from RNA transcripts. With the HTBI primer set, the TCR CDR3 went through a first round of RT-PCR. TCRdb passed the multiplex PCR reads through MiXCR, listing each CDR3 protein once. Of fewer than 850,000 distinct CDR3 sequences in the sample, roughly a sixth were seen once. Input material: blood. All receptors come from a middle-aged man with Graves' hyperthyroidism.

The chain employs TRBV6-4 and TRBJ2-7; no clear D. V lost 0 bases and J lost 7, with 7 bases in between. The CDR3 is 12 amino acids. Germline-derived CDR1 and CDR2 are MRHNA and SNTAGT. The DNA for the CDR3 is TGTGCCAGCAGTGACTCGAAAGGGGAGCAGTACTTC. Amino acids: CASSDSKGEQYF.

This clonotype has a single count. The chain combines TRBV11-2 with TRBJ2-5, with D uncertain. Germline V gene data show CDR1 as SGHAT and CDR2 as FQNNGV. The germline V and J ends were trimmed by 6 bases and 0 bases, with 17 bases remaining between them. This CDR3 region has 16 residues. The CDR3: CASSYPDFRHQETQYF. The CDR3 DNA sequence: TGTGCCAGCAGTTATCCAGATTTTCGGCACCAAGAGACCCAGTACTTC.

In the case of this clonotype: At one end, the junction sequence differs from germline, possibly due to a read error. The CDR3 bases are TGTGCCAGCAGTCAAGCATCCGACAGCCTCAATCAGGCGCAGCATTTT. It encodes CASSQASDSLNQAQHF. This chain uses TRBV3-1 with TRBJ1-5; maybe TRBD1 (5 bases). The CDR3 spans 16 residues. The germline CDR1 and CDR2 sequences are LGHDT and YNNKEL (reference sequence). The complete variable domain, with remaining parts taken from reference TRBV3-1 and TRBJ1-5, reads DTAVSQTPKYLVTQMGNDKSIKCEQNLGHDTMYWYKQDSKKFLKIMFSYNNKELIINETVPNRFSPKSPDKAHLNLHINSLELGDSAVYFCASSQASDSLNQAQHFGDGTRLSIL.

This clonotype was counted ten times or more. The rearrangement joins TRBV28 to TRBJ1-1; D is uncertain. Trimming stripped 6 bases from V and 1 base from J, with 6 bases between. CDR1 and CDR2 (germline): MDHEN, SYDVKM. This CDR3 is built from 12 residues. In DNA, the CDR3 is TGTGCCAGCAGGCTGGGGAACACTGAAGCTTTCTTT. This encodes CASRLGNTEAFF.

This clonotype has a handful of counts. The chain uses TRBV9 and TRBJ2-7, with a possible D match to TRBD1 (5 bases). Trimming pared 3 bases from V and 7 bases from J, leaving 11 bases between. This CDR3 region has 12 residues. The germline V gene has CDR1 SGDLS and CDR2 YYNGEE. The CDR3 reads CASSEQGREQYF. For the CDR3, the DNA is TGTGCCAGCAGCGAGCAGGGCAGGGAGCAGTACTTC.

The CDR3 DNA sequence: TGTGCCAGCAGCTTCAGTAACAATCAGCCCCAGCATTTT. It is translated as CASSFSNNQPQHF. The rearrangement joins TRBV7-9 to TRBJ1-5; D gene unclear. The germline CDR1 and CDR2 sequences are SEHNR and FQNEAQ (reference sequence). Deletions cut 3 bases from V and 3 bases from J, with 6 bases between. This CDR3 is built from 13 residues.

The chain uses TRBV5-1 and TRBJ2-5; D unclear. Trimming took off 0 bases at V and 3 bases at J, with 9 bases between the two ends. The CDR3 contains 14 residues. Germline V gives CDR1 SGHRS, CDR2 YFSETQ. CDR3 protein: CASSLVLTKETQYF. In DNA form, the CDR3 reads TGCGCCAGCAGCTTGGTTCTGACAAAAGAGACCCAGTACTTC.

The genes are TRBV5-6 and TRBJ2-7; D is perhaps TRBD2 (6 bases). The germline gives CDR1 SGHDT, CDR2 YYEEEE. Deletions cut 7 bases from V and 2 bases from J, with 19 bases between. This CDR3 region has 15 residues. The CDR3: CASHTPGTVTYEQYF. In nucleotides, the CDR3 is TGTGCCAGCCATACCCCCGGGACTGTCACCTACGAGCAGTACTTC. The variable domain in full, completed from reference TRBV5-6 and TRBJ2-7, reads DAGVTQSPTHLIKTRGQQVTLRCSPKSGHDTVSWYQQALGQGPQFIFQYYEEEERQRGNFPDRFSGHQFPNYSSELNVNALLLGDSALYLCASHTPGTVTYEQYFGPGTRLTVT.

This clonotype showed up just a few times. The rearrangement uses TRBV19 and TRBJ1-1; maybe TRBD1 (5 bases). CDR3 length equals 15 residues. Germline V gene sequence: CDR1 LNHDA, CDR2 SQIVND (reference sequence). V gave up 7 bases and J gave up 4 bases, with 19 bases separating them. As DNA, the CDR3 is TGTGCCAGTAACCCGGGGACGAGCCGTCTCACTGAAGCTTTCTTT. Translating it yields CASNPGTSRLTEAFF. The entire variable domain, with the rest obtained from reference TRBV19 and TRBJ1-1, is as follows: DGGITQSPKYLFRKEGQNVTLSCEQNLNHDAMYWYRQDPGQGLRLIYYSQIVNDFQKGDIAEGYSVSREKKESFPLTVTSAQKNPTAFYLCASNPGTSRLTEAFFGQGTRLTVV.

The chain combines TRBV6-1 with TRBJ2-2; D is possibly TRBD1 (5 bases). The germline V and J ends were trimmed by 6 bases and 7 bases, with 12 bases remaining between them. In germline, CDR1 is MNHNS, CDR2 SASEGT. The CDR3 totals 13 residues. The chain's CDR3 is CASRPRAHGELFF. In DNA form, the CDR3 reads TGTGCCAGCAGACCCAGGGCCCACGGGGAGCTGTTTTTT.

This clonotype showed up many times. V usage is TRBV6-5 and J usage is TRBJ1-4; D is unclear. The germline V gene encodes CDR1 MNHEY and CDR2 SVGAGI. This CDR3 is 15 amino acids long. V lost 6 bases and J lost 0, with 11 bases in between. CDR3 loop: CASSREGATNEKLFF. CDR3 DNA: TGTGCCAGCAGCCGCGAGGGTGCAACTAATGAAAAACTGTTTTTT.

V usage is TRBV6-6 and J usage is TRBJ2-1; D unresolved. CDR1 is MNHNY, CDR2 SVGAGI, per germline (reference sequence). Trimming took off 2 bases at V and 0 bases at J, with 8 bases between the two ends. The CDR3 extends over 15 amino acids. The CDR3 DNA sequence: TGTGCCAGCAGTTACACCGCGAGCTCCTACAATGAGCAGTTCTTC. Translation gives CASSYTASSYNEQFF.

This clonotype was counted ten times or more. The chain has TRBV20-1 and TRBJ2-1, with 9 bases that match TRBD2. The V segment lost 1 base and the J segment 3 bases; nucleotides outside the gene matches: 7. Germline loops: CDR1 DFQATT, CDR2 SNEGSKA (reference sequence). The CDR3 sequence is 16 residues long. The CDR3 loop is CSARGGVSGSYNEQFF. The CDR3 coding sequence is TGCAGTGCTAGAGGAGGGGTTAGCGGGAGCTACAATGAGCAGTTCTTC.

This clonotype was seen many times. The gene calls are TRBV27 and TRBJ1-2; TRBD1 agrees at 7 bases. The CDR3 sequence is 13 residues long. CDR1 and CDR2 from the germline V gene are MNHEY and SMNVEV (reference sequence). V lost 3 bases to trimming and J lost 7 bases; unmatched junction nucleotides: 5. CDR3 bases: TGTGCCAGCAGTTTTAGCAGGGGGATTGGCTACACCTTC. It codes for CASSFSRGIGYTF.

Comment on this clonotype: The junction departs from germline at one end; a sequencing error may be responsible. V usage is TRBV11-2 and J usage is TRBJ2-7; TRBD1 might be the D (5 bases). The end of the DNA aligns better with TRBJ2-1, so the J call may be wrong. CDR1 SGHAT and CDR2 FQNNGV come from the germline V gene. The CDR3 sequence is 14 residues long. CDR3 sequence reads: CASSKDNPSYEQFF. The CDR3 region has the DNA TGCGCCAGCAGCAAGGACAACCCCTCCTACGAGCAGTTCTTC.

This clonotype was counted at least ten times. The V call is TRBV11-2, the J call TRBJ2-1, with TRBD2 matching over 10 bases. The germline CDR1 and CDR2 sequences are SGHAT and FQNNGV. Trimming removed 5 bases from V and 8 bases from J; junction bases left unmatched: 15. The CDR3 has 17 residues. As DNA, the CDR3 is TGTGCCAGCAGCACATCCCCCGGAGCGGGAGGGCCTTATGAGCAGTTCTTC. Amino acid sequence: CASSTSPGAGGPYEQFF.

This clonotype was detected only a few times. The chain links TRBV12-3 or TRBV12-4 to TRBJ2-1, with a tentative D call TRBD2 (5 bases). V was pared by 2 bases and J by 6 bases, with 17 bases between. The CDR3 length is 16 residues. The CDR3 DNA reads TGTGCCAGCAGTTTAAGACCTAGCTCAGGTCGCAATGAGCAGTTCTTC. This translates into CASSLRPSSGRNEQFF.

This clonotype was seen more than once but under ten times. Germline is not matched at one junction end, which may reflect a read error. This chain connects TRBV28 to TRBJ2-1, with D hard to call. This CDR3 comprises 12 residues. CDR1 is MDHEN, CDR2 SYDVKM, per germline. CDR3 in amino acids: CAGSIFNNEQFF. The CDR3 coding sequence is TGTGCCGGCAGTATTTTCAACAATGAGCAGTTCTTC.

This sequence joins TRBV6-1 and TRBJ2-7, with D uncertain. Germline CDR1 and CDR2: MNHNS and SASEGT. The CDR3 covers 15 residues. V was trimmed by 6 bases and J by 4 bases, leaving 19 bases between them. CDR3 protein: CASSGDYPAIYEQYF. CDR3 nucleotide sequence: TGTGCCAGCAGCGGAGATTACCCTGCTATTTACGAGCAGTACTTC.

This clonotype showed up many times. The chain has TRBV12-3 or TRBV12-4 and TRBJ1-2; D uncertain. Trimming took off 3 bases at V and 5 bases at J, with 7 bases between the two ends. This CDR3 has 12 amino acids. This CDR3 is CASSLSRYGYTF. Written as DNA, the CDR3 is TGTGCCAGCAGTTTGAGTCGATATGGCTACACCTTC.

The chain has TRBV6-2 or TRBV6-3 and TRBJ1-5; maybe TRBD1 (6 bases). Germline V CDR1 and CDR2: MNHEY, SVGEGT. The CDR3 has 15 amino acids. V lost 6 bases and J 4 bases, leaving 16 bases between the germline ends. The CDR3 DNA is TGTGCCAGCAGGGAACAGGGAAACAAAAATCAGCCCCAGCATTTT. This sequence encodes CASREQGNKNQPQHF.

This clonotype was observed a handful of times. The chain couples TRBV13 to TRBJ2-1, with 9 nucleotides matching TRBD2. The CDR3 totals 15 residues. Unmatched junction bases numbered 12, after V lost 5 bases and J lost 10 bases. Germline V gene data show CDR1 as PRHDT and CDR2 as FYEKMQ (reference sequence). The CDR3: CASSLGLANRWEQFF. As DNA, the CDR3 is TGTGCCAGCAGCCTTGGACTAGCGAACCGCTGGGAGCAGTTCTTC.

Many counts were recorded for this clonotype. The rearrangement links TRBV2 to TRBJ1-1, with a tentative D call TRBD1 (5 bases). The CDR3 runs to 14 residues. Germline loops: CDR1 SNHLY, CDR2 FYNNEI. V lost 4 bases, J lost 2 bases, and 11 bases lay in between. CDR3: CASSAGRRNTEAFF. CDR3 DNA: TGTGCCAGCAGTGCAGGGAGGAGAAACACTGAAGCTTTCTTT.

V usage is TRBV7-9 and J usage is TRBJ2-7, with TRBD2 matching 10 bases. CDR1 and CDR2 (germline): SEHNR, FQNEAQ (reference sequence). This CDR3 spans 16 amino acids. Trimming cost V 5 bases and J 0 bases; bases outside gene matches: 7. CDR3 sequence reads: CASSPTSGSLSYEQYF. In DNA form, the CDR3 reads TGTGCCAGCAGCCCGACTAGCGGGTCGCTCTCCTACGAGCAGTACTTC.

The V call is TRBV28, the J call TRBJ1-6; 8 positions match TRBD1. Losses at the gene ends were 2 bases for V and 10 bases for J; bases not matched to a gene: 7. In germline, CDR1 is MDHEN, CDR2 SYDVKM. There are 15 residues in the CDR3. CDR3 loop: CASSLGPGGSSPLHF. In nucleotides, the CDR3 is TGTGCCAGCAGTTTAGGGCCAGGGGGCAGCTCACCCCTCCACTTT. Complete variable domain (other parts from reference TRBV28 and TRBJ1-6): DVKVTQSSRYLVKRTGEKVFLECVQDMDHENMFWYRQDPGLGLRLIYFSYDVKMKEKGDIPEGYSVSREKKERFSLILESASTNQTSMYLCASSLGPGGSSPLHFGNGTRLTVT.

A few counts support this clonotype. The chain joins TRBV6-1 to TRBJ1-1, with TRBD1 matching over 11 bases. Trimming took 6 bases from V and 4 from J; bases not matched to a gene: 10. This CDR3 has 16 amino acids. Germline V lookup: CDR1 MNHNS, CDR2 SASEGT. The DNA for the CDR3 is TGTGCCAGCAGGAGGGATGGACAGGGGGCGCGCACTGAAGCTTTCTTT. It translates to CASRRDGQGARTEAFF.

This clonotype came up a few times. The V and J genes are TRBV4-1 and TRBJ1-1; D is unclear. The CDR3 extends over 15 amino acids. CDR1 is MGHRA, CDR2 YSYEKL, per germline. V dropped 4 bases and J dropped 1 base, with 13 bases sitting between them. As DNA, the CDR3 is TGCGCCAGCAGCCTTCTCTTAGGCAGGAACACTGAAGCTTTCTTT. The encoded protein is CASSLLLGRNTEAFF.

This clonotype was observed many times. This chain uses TRBV28 with TRBJ1-6, with TRBD1 matching 11 bases. J lost 9 bases, V lost 5 bases, and 6 bases had no gene match. The length of the CDR3 is 15 residues. The V gene's germline CDR1 is MDHEN and CDR2 SYDVKM. The CDR3 DNA sequence: TGTGCCAGCAGTCCCGGACAGGGGGCAAGTTCACCCCTCCACTTT. It translates to CASSPGQGASSPLHF. The variable domain in full, with the rest retrieved from reference TRBV28 and TRBJ1-6, is DVKVTQSSRYLVKRTGEKVFLECVQDMDHENMFWYRQDPGLGLRLIYFSYDVKMKEKGDIPEGYSVSREKKERFSLILESASTNQTSMYLCASSPGQGASSPLHFGNGTRLTVT.

At least ten counts were recorded for this clonotype. The chain employs TRBV3-1 and TRBJ2-3, with TRBD2 matching over 11 bases. The V and J ends lost 0 bases and 0 bases, in that order; junction bases with no gene match: 2. CDR1 LGHDT and CDR2 YNNKEL come from the germline V gene (reference sequence). The CDR3 sequence is 17 residues long. CDR3 protein: CASSQDGTSGSTDTQYF. Written as DNA, the CDR3 is TGTGCCAGCAGCCAAGATGGGACTAGCGGTAGCACAGATACGCAGTATTTT.

This clonotype was counted many times. The rearrangement uses TRBV10-3 and TRBJ2-7; D is uncertain. CDR1 is ENHRY and CDR2 is SYGVKD in the germline V gene. The V end lost 10 bases, the J end lost 5 bases, and 15 bases lay between the germline ends. The CDR3 covers 12 residues. The CDR3 sequence: CATSGYSNEQYF. In nucleotides, the CDR3 is TGTGCCACCTCTGGGTATTCGAACGAGCAGTACTTC.